The sequence of this T cell receptor (beta chain) was determined in a study of shared clonotypes between healthy human individuals. For every subset, genomic DNA was evenly distributed across several immunoSEQ plates. Source study methods: Junction-only immunoSEQ sequences carried no quality scores, so filtering differed. The table came from immunoSEQ multiplex PCR; TCRdb's copy has only in-frame clones and leaves some out. For V, J and clone size, that table is used; D and trimming come from the DNA. The table lists about 2.4 million clones, over 85% of them singletons. The CDR3 contains 17 residues. CDR1 SEHNR and CDR2 FQNEAQ come from the germline V gene (reference sequence). V lost 2 bases, J lost 6 bases, and 12 bases stayed unmatched. Points on this clone: The target antigen is unknown.

Study findings and constraints: The sharing of 4.5% to 6.5% of naive CD4 clonotypes was seen across a handful of donors.

This TCR was recovered from a man aged 18 to 35 in good health. The sample consisted of naive CD4+ T cells sorted from blood. Documented subset: CD45RA+ positively selected. The chain recombines TRBV7-9 with TRBJ2-3, with 9 bases identical to TRBD2. The CDR3 DNA sequence: TGTGCCAGCAGCTTAAGCGTGGGCGGGGGGGCGAAGGATACGCAGTATTTT. Its protein is CASSLSVGGGAKDTQYF.